This section outlines one T cell receptor beta chain sequence together with its context. Its antigen is as yet unknown. In the original analysis: Without quality scores, immunoSEQ junctional reads could not be filtered like full-length reads. Using immunoSEQ multiplex PCR, the repertoire was profiled, and TCRdb retains in-frame clones only, with some absent. V and J calls and clone size are as listed in that table; D and trimming were resolved from the DNA. The sample gives roughly 640,000 clones, approximately 79% of which show up once; about 1.7% is in the top ten. These data originate in a study of shared clonotypes between healthy human individuals. The study's findings and limits: A few donors had about 5.1% of their naive CD4 clonotypes in common. Naive subsets typically showed greater estimated richness than memory subsets.

The germline V gene has CDR1 MNHNY and CDR2 SVGAGI (reference sequence). The CDR3 covers 13 residues. The V gene end was trimmed by 5 bases and the J gene end by 4 bases; junction bases not matched to a gene: 3. CD45RA+ naive and CD45RA-negative memory subsets were separated from CD4+ cells. The chain links TRBV6-6 to TRBJ1-1; 8 bases are shared with TRBD1. Sequencing input: memory CD4+ T cells sorted from blood. Sample subset: CD45RA-negative fraction. This sequence originates from a woman in her thirties in good health. This chain's CDR3 is CASSKQGGTEAFF. The DNA of the CDR3 is TGTGCCAGCAGTAAACAGGGGGGCACTGAAGCTTTCTTT.